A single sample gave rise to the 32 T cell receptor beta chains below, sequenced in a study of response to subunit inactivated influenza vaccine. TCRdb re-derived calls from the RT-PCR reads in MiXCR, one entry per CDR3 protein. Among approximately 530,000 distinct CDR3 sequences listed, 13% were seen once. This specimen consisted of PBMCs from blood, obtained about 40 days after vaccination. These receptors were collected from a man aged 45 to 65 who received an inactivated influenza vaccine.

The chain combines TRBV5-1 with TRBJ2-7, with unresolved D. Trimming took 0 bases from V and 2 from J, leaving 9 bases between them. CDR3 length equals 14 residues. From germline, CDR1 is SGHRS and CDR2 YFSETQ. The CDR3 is CASSLVRMAYEQYF. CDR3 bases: TGCGCCAGCAGCTTGGTTCGGATGGCCTACGAGCAGTACTTC.

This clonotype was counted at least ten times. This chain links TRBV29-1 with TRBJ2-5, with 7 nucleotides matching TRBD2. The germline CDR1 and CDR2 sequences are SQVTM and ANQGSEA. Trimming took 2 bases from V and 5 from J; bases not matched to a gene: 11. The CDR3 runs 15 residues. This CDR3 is CSVEFPAGDLETQYF. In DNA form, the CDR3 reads TGCAGCGTTGAATTTCCGGCGGGAGATTTGGAGACCCAGTACTTC.

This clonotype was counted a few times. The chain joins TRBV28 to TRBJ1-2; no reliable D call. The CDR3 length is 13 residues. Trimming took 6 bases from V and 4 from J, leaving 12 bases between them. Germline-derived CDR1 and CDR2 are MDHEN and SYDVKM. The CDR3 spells CASSNRAGYGYTF. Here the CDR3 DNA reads TGTGCCAGCAGCAACCGTGCCGGCTATGGCTACACCTTC.

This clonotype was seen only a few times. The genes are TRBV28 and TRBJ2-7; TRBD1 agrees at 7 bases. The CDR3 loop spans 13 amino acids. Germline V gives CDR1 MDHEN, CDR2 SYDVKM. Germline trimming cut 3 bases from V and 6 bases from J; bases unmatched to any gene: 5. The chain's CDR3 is CASSFYRGTEQYF. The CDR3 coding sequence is TGTGCCAGCAGTTTTTACAGGGGTACCGAGCAGTACTTC. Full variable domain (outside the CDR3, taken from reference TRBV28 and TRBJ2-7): DVKVTQSSRYLVKRTGEKVFLECVQDMDHENMFWYRQDPGLGLRLIYFSYDVKMKEKGDIPEGYSVSREKKERFSLILESASTNQTSMYLCASSFYRGTEQYFGPGTRLTVT.

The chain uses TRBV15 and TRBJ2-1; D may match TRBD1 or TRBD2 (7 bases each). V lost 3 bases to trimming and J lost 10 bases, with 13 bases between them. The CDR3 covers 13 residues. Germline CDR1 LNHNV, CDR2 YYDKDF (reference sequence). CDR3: CATSRNRGGEQFF. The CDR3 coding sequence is TGTGCCACCAGCAGGAACAGGGGAGGGGAGCAGTTCTTC.

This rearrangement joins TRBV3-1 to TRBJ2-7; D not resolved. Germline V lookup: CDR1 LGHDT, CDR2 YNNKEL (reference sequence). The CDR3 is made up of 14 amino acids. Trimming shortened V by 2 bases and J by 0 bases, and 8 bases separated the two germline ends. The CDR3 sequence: CASSQQGGSYEQYF. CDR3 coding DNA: TGTGCCAGCAGCCAACAAGGCGGCTCCTACGAGCAGTACTTC.

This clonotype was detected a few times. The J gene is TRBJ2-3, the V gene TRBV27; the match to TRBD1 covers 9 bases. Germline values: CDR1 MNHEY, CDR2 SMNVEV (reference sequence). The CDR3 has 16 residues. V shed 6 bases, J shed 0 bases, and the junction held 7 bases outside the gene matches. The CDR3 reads CASSVDRGASTDTQYF. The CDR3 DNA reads TGTGCCAGCAGCGTCGACAGGGGGGCTAGCACAGATACGCAGTATTTT.

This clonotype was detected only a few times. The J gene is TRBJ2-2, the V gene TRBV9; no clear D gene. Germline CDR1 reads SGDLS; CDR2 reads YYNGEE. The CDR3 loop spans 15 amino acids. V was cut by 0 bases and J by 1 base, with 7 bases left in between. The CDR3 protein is CASSVEPMNTGELFF. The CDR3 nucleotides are TGTGCCAGCAGCGTAGAACCTATGAACACCGGGGAGCTGTTTTTT. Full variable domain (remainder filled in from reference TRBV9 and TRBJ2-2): DSGVTQTPKHLITATGQRVTLRCSPRSGDLSVYWYQQSLDQGLQFLIQYYNGEERAKGNILERFSAQQFPDLHSELNLSSLELGDSALYFCASSVEPMNTGELFFGEGSRLTVL.

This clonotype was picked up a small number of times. CDR3 sequence reads: CASTTVNSGANVLTF. The CDR3 region has the DNA TGTGCCAGCACCACAGTGAACTCTGGGGCCAACGTCCTGACTTTC. This sequence joins TRBV28 and TRBJ2-6; D ambiguous. V was shortened by 7 bases and J by 0 bases, with 10 bases between the two germline ends. The CDR3 is 15 amino acids. The germline V gene encodes CDR1 MDHEN and CDR2 SYDVKM. Complete variable domain (other parts from reference TRBV28 and TRBJ2-6): DVKVTQSSRYLVKRTGEKVFLECVQDMDHENMFWYRQDPGLGLRLIYFSYDVKMKEKGDIPEGYSVSREKKERFSLILESASTNQTSMYLCASTTVNSGANVLTFGAGSRLTVL.

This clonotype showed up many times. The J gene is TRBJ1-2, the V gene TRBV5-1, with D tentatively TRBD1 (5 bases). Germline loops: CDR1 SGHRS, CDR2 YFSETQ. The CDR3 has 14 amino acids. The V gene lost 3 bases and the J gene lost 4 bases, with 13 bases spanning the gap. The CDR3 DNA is TGCGCCAGCAGCTCGGGGGATTTGGGCTATGGCTACACCTTC. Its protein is CASSSGDLGYGYTF.

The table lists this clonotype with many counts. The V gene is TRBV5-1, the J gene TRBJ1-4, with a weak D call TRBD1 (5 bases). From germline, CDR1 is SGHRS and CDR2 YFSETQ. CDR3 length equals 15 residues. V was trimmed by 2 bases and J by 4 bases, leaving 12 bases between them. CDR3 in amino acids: CASSFSPGGNEKLFF. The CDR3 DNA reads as TGCGCCAGCAGCTTCTCACCGGGGGGTAATGAAAAACTGTTTTTT.

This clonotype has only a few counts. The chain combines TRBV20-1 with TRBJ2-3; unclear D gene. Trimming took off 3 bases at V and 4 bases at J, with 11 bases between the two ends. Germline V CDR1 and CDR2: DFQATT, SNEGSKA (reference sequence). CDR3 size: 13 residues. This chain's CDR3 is CSARLSPPDTQYF. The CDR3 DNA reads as TGCAGTGCTAGGTTGTCACCTCCAGATACGCAGTATTTT.

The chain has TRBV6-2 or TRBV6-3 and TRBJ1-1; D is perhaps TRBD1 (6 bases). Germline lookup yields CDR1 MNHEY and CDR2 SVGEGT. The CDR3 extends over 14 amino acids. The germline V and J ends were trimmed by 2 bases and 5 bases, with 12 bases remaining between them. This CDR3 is CASSYVGAGTEAFF. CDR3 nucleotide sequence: TGTGCCAGCAGTTACGTGGGGGCCGGGACTGAAGCTTTCTTT.

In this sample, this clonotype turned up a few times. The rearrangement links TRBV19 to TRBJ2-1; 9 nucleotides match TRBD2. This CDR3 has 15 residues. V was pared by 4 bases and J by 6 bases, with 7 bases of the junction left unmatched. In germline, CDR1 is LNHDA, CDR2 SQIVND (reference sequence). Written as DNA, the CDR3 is TGTGCCAGTAGTAGTTCTAGCGGGACATTCAATGAGCAGTTCTTC. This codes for CASSSSSGTFNEQFF.

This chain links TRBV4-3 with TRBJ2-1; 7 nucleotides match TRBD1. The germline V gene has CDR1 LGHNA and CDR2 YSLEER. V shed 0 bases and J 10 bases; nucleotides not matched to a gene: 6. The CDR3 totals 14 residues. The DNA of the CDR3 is TGCGCCAGCAGCCAAGATACGGAAGGGGGCGAGCAGTTCTTC. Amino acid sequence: CASSQDTEGGEQFF.

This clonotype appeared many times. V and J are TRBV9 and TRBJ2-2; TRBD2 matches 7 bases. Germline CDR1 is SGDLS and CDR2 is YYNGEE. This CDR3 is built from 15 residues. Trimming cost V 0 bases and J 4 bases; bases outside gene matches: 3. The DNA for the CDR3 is TGTGCCAGCAGCGTAGCTGGGGGGGGCACCGGGGAGCTGTTTTTT. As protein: CASSVAGGGTGELFF. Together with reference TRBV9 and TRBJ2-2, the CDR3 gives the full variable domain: DSGVTQTPKHLITATGQRVTLRCSPRSGDLSVYWYQQSLDQGLQFLIQYYNGEERAKGNILERFSAQQFPDLHSELNLSSLELGDSALYFCASSVAGGGTGELFFGEGSRLTVL.

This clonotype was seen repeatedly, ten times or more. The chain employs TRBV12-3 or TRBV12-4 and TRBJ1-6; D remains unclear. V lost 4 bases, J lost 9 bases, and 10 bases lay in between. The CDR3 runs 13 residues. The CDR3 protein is CASSWGVGSPLHF. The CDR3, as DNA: TGTGCCAGCAGTTGGGGTGTCGGTTCACCCCTCCACTTT.

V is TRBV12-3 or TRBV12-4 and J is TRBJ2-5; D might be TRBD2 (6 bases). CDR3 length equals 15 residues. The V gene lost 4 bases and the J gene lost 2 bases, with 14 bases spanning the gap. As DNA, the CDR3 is TGTGCCAGCAGTTACCTAGCCGGGAGTCAAGAGACCCAGTACTTC. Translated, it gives CASSYLAGSQETQYF.

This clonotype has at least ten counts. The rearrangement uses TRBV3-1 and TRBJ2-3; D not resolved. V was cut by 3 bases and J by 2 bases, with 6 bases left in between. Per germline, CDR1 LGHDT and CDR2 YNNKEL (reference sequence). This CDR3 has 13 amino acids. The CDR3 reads CASSQTYTDTQYF. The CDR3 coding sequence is TGTGCCAGCAGCCAGACTTACACAGATACGCAGTATTTT.

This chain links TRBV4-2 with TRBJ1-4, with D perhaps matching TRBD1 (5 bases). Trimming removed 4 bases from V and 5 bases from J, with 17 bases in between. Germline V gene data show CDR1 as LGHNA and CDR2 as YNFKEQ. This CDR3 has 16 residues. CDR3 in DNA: TGTGCCAGCAGCCTCGGGATACAGGTAGAAAATGAAAAACTGTTTTTT. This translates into CASSLGIQVENEKLFF.

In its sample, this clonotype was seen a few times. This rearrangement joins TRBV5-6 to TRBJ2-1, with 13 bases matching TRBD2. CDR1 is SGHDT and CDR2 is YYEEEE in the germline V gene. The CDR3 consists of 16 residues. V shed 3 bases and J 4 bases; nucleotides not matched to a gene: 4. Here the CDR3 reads CASSYWTSGRYNEQFF. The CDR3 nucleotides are TGTGCCAGCAGCTACTGGACTAGCGGGAGATACAATGAGCAGTTCTTC.

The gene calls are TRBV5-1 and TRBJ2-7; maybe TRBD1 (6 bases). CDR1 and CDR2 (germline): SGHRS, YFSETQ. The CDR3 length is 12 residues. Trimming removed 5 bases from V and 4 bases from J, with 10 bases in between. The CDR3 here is CASRGQHYEQYF. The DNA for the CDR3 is TGCGCCAGCAGGGGACAACATTACGAGCAGTACTTC.

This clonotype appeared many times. The CDR3 sequence: CASSYTQDTEAFF. DNA for the CDR3: TGTGCCAGCAGCTACACCCAGGACACTGAAGCTTTCTTT. The chain employs TRBV7-9 and TRBJ1-1; D ambiguous. Germline CDR1 reads SEHNR; CDR2 reads FQNEAQ (reference sequence). The CDR3 length is 13 residues. V was pared by 4 bases and J by 3 bases, with 9 bases between.

The CDR3 DNA follows: TGTGCCGTCTCCGGGACTAGCGGGTTCTATGAGCAGTTCTTC. Translated: CAVSGTSGFYEQFF. The chain joins TRBV28 to TRBJ2-1; 12 bases map to TRBD2. The trim removed 11 bases at V and 8 bases at J, leaving 10 bases unmatched. The CDR3 totals 14 residues. Germline loops: CDR1 MDHEN, CDR2 SYDVKM.

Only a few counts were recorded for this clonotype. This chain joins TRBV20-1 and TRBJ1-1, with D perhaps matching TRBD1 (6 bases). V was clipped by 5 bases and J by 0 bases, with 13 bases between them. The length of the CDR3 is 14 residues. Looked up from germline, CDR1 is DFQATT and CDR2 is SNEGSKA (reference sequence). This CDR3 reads CSAPRDNLNTEAFF. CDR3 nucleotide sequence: TGCAGTGCTCCCAGGGACAACCTGAACACTGAAGCTTTCTTT.

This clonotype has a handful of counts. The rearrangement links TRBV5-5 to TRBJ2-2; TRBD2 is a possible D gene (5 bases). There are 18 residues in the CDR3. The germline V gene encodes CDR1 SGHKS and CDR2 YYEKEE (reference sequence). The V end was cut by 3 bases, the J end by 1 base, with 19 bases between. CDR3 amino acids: CASSSYSGLTLNTGELFF. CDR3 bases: TGTGCCAGCAGCTCCTACAGCGGCCTGACCTTGAACACCGGGGAGCTGTTTTTT.

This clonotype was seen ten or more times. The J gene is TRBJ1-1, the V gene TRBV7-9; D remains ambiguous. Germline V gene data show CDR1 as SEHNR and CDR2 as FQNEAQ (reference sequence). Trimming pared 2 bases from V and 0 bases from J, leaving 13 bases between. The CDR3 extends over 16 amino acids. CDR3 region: CASSLPPGQMNTEAFF. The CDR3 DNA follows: TGTGCCAGCAGCTTACCACCGGGCCAGATGAACACTGAAGCTTTCTTT.

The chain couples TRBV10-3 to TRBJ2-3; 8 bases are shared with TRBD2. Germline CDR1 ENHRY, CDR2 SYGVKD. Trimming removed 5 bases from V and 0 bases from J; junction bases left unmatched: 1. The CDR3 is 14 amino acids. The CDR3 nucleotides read TGTGCCATCAGTACTAGCGGAAGCACAGATACGCAGTATTTT. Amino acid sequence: CAISTSGSTDTQYF.

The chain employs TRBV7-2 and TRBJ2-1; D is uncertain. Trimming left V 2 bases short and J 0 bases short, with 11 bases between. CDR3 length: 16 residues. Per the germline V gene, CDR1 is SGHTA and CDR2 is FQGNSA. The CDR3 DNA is TGTGCCAGCAGCTTAAGCTACCTTAGCTCCTACAATGAGCAGTTCTTC. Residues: CASSLSYLSSYNEQFF.

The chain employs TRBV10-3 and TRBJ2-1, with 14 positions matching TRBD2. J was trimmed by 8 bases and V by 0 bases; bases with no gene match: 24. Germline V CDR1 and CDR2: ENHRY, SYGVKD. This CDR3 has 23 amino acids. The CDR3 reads CAISESKQMTSGRAKVFTDEQFF. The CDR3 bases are TGTGCCATCAGTGAGTCTAAACAAATGACTAGCGGGAGGGCCAAAGTCTTTACCGATGAGCAGTTCTTC.

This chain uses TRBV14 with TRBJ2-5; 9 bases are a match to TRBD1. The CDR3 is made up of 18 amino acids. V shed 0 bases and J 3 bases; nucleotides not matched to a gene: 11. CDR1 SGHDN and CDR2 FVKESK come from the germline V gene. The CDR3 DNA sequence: TGTGCCAGCAGCCAAGATAGTTGGGACAGGGATTTTGAAGAGACCCAGTACTTC. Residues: CASSQDSWDRDFEETQYF.

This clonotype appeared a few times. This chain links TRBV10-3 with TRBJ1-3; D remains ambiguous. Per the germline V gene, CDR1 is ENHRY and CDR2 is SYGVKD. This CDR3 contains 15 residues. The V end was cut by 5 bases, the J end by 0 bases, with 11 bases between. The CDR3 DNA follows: TGTGCCATCAGTCCAGACACGTCCTCTGGAAACACCATATATTTT. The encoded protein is CAISPDTSSGNTIYF.